The next 32 T cell receptor beta chains were all read from a single sample in a study of T cell responses to AZD1222 COVID-19 vaccine. TCRdb keeps only in-frame clones here, not all; method: immunoSEQ multiplex PCR. The sample includes about 180,000 clones, 90% to 95% of them seen just once. Sample: peripheral blood, taken 28 days after the second AZD1222 dose. The source of these receptors is an adult who received the AZD1222 COVID-19 vaccine.

The gene calls are TRBV5-4 and TRBJ1-4; D is uncertain. This CDR3 spans 14 amino acids. Deletions cut 1 base from V and 4 bases from J, with 8 bases between. Germline V lookup: CDR1 SGHNT, CDR2 YYREEE (reference sequence). CDR3: CASSLSRSNEKLFF. CDR3 DNA sequence: TGTGCCAGCAGCTTGTCCAGGAGTAATGAAAAACTGTTTTTT.

This sequence joins TRBV19 and TRBJ1-1, with D hard to call. The CDR3 is 13 residues long. V gave up 9 bases and J gave up 5 bases, with 16 bases separating them. The germline V gene has CDR1 LNHDA and CDR2 SQIVND (reference sequence). CDR3 amino acids: CASVVGIGTEAFF. The DNA of the CDR3 is TGTGCCAGCGTGGTGGGCATAGGAACTGAAGCTTTCTTT.

The chain employs TRBV11-2 and TRBJ1-1; D remains unclear. Trimming pared 1 base from V and 0 bases from J, leaving 9 bases between. This CDR3 contains 15 residues. Germline loops: CDR1 SGHAT, CDR2 FQNNGV. CDR3 protein: CASSLVSFMNTEAFF. As DNA, the CDR3 is TGTGCCAGCAGCTTAGTCTCGTTCATGAACACTGAAGCTTTCTTT.

The table lists this clone with a count of one. The rearrangement links TRBV20-1 to TRBJ2-7; 10 nucleotides match TRBD1. Trimming at V came to 5 bases and at J to 13 bases, leaving 8 bases not matched to a gene. This CDR3 spans 11 amino acids. The germline CDR1 and CDR2 sequences are DFQATT and SNEGSKA (reference sequence). The CDR3 sequence is CSAFDRGRGYF. Written as DNA, the CDR3 is TGCAGTGCTTTTGACAGGGGGCGAGGATACTTC.

The rearrangement joins TRBV5-4 to TRBJ2-1; 13 nucleotides agree with TRBD2. V was pared by 4 bases and J by 4 bases, with 5 bases of the junction left unmatched. The CDR3 extends over 16 amino acids. CDR1 and CDR2 (germline): SGHNT, YYREEE (reference sequence). Here the CDR3 reads CASSRTSGSIYNEQFF. DNA for the CDR3: TGTGCCAGCAGCCGGACTAGCGGGAGTATTTACAATGAGCAGTTCTTC.

The chain is built from TRBV6-2 or TRBV6-3 and TRBJ2-7, with unresolved D. V was trimmed by 2 bases and J by 0 bases, leaving 8 bases between them. Germline values: CDR1 MNHEY, CDR2 SVGEGT. This CDR3 has 14 amino acids. This chain's CDR3 is CASSYDGPSYEQYF. In nucleotides, the CDR3 is TGTGCCAGCAGTTACGACGGACCCTCCTACGAGCAGTACTTC.

J is TRBJ2-1 and V is TRBV6-6; D is unresolved. There are 12 residues in the CDR3. Germline-derived CDR1 and CDR2 are MNHNY and SVGAGI (reference sequence). V was pared by 11 bases and J by 4 bases, with 12 bases between. The CDR3 nucleotides are TGTGCCTGTCGGGCCATATACAATGAGCAGTTCTTC. It translates to CACRAIYNEQFF.

The V call is TRBV6-5, the J call TRBJ1-2; D is uncertain. CDR1 MNHEY and CDR2 SVGAGI come from the germline V gene. The CDR3 length is 14 residues. Trimming took 2 bases from V and 11 from J, leaving 18 bases between them. CDR3 protein: CASSYTPRHDQYTF. The CDR3 coding sequence is TGTGCCAGCAGTTACACCCCCCGCCACGACCAATACACCTTC.

V is TRBV24-1 and J is TRBJ2-1; perhaps D is TRBD1 or TRBD2 (5 bases each). Trimming took off 5 bases at V and 8 bases at J, with 30 bases between the two ends. Germline loops: CDR1 KGHDR, CDR2 SFDVKD. This CDR3 contains 19 residues. CDR3 sequence: CATSGPGTHGGMYNDEQFF. The CDR3 coding sequence is TGTGCCACCAGTGGACCGGGGACCCACGGAGGTATGTACAACGATGAGCAGTTCTTC.

The rearrangement links TRBV4-3 to TRBJ2-7, with TRBD2 identical over 7 bases. This CDR3 spans 18 amino acids. CDR1 and CDR2 (germline): LGHNA, YSLEER. V was clipped by 0 bases and J by 2 bases; unmatched bases: 13. The CDR3 loop reads CASSQEAPGRVGTYEQYF. CDR3 sequence (DNA): TGCGCCAGCAGCCAAGAAGCCCCAGGGAGGGTGGGTACCTACGAGCAGTACTTC.

The chain links TRBV7-9 to TRBJ1-1; TRBD1 aligns across 7 bases. The CDR3 extends over 15 amino acids. The germline CDR1 and CDR2 sequences are SEHNR and FQNEAQ (reference sequence). V trimming: 5 bases; J trimming: 4 bases; junction bases outside the gene matches: 10. The CDR3, as DNA: TGTGCCAGCAGCATCCTTCAGGGGGACGGCACTGAAGCTTTCTTT. Amino acid sequence: CASSILQGDGTEAFF.

The rearrangement joins TRBV6-5 to TRBJ2-7; the D gene is possibly TRBD2 (6 bases). Between the trimmed V and J ends, which lost 0 bases and 0 bases, there was a span of 12 bases. CDR1 is MNHEY and CDR2 is SVGAGI in the germline V gene. CDR3 length equals 16 residues. For the CDR3, the DNA is TGTGCCAGCAGTTACTCGGCTAGCGTAACCTCCTACGAGCAGTACTTC. Its translation: CASSYSASVTSYEQYF.

This chain connects TRBV6-5 to TRBJ2-1; D is possibly TRBD1 (6 bases). Germline CDR1 MNHEY, CDR2 SVGAGI. The ends were cut back, 0 bases at V and 5 bases at J, with 11 bases in the middle. This CDR3 has 15 residues. This CDR3 is CASSYSGAANNEQFF. The CDR3 DNA reads TGTGCCAGCAGTTACTCGGGGGCGGCAAACAATGAGCAGTTCTTC.

This chain links TRBV7-9 with TRBJ2-4, with 7 nucleotides matching TRBD1. The ends lost 4 bases at V and 7 bases at J; junction bases unmatched: 10. Germline CDR1 and CDR2: SEHNR and FQNEAQ (reference sequence). The CDR3 covers 15 residues. The CDR3 DNA reads TGTGCCAGCAGCTCCAATGTGCAGGGGGTGAACATTCAGTACTTC. It specifies CASSSNVQGVNIQYF.

The CDR3 coding sequence is TGTGCCAGCAGCCCCCCCGGGATTTTTGACGGAAACACTGAAGCTTTCTTT. Protein sequence: CASSPPGIFDGNTEAFF. V is TRBV4-2 and J is TRBJ1-1; D is unclear. V was clipped by 4 bases and J by 2 bases, with 20 bases between them. Looked up from germline, CDR1 is LGHNA and CDR2 is YNFKEQ. The CDR3 has 17 residues.

The V gene is TRBV4-1, the J gene TRBJ1-6; D ambiguous. The V gene's germline CDR1 is MGHRA and CDR2 YSYEKL. The germline V and J ends were trimmed by 1 base and 6 bases, with 7 bases remaining between them. The CDR3 runs 14 residues. The CDR3 sequence: CASSQVTPNSPLHF. CDR3 in DNA: TGCGCCAGCAGCCAAGTAACGCCTAATTCACCCCTCCACTTT.

The genes are TRBV5-1 and TRBJ1-1; 7 bases agree with TRBD1. Germline V gives CDR1 SGHRS, CDR2 YFSETQ. V lost 7 bases to trimming and J lost 1 base; unmatched junction nucleotides: 7. CDR3 length equals 14 residues. For the CDR3, the DNA is TGCGCCAGCCAACTGACAGGGAGGAACACTGAAGCTTTCTTT. It encodes CASQLTGRNTEAFF.

This chain connects TRBV6-5 to TRBJ1-2; D is uncertain. Per the germline V gene, CDR1 is MNHEY and CDR2 is SVGAGI. The germline V and J ends were trimmed by 5 bases and 8 bases, with 12 bases remaining between them. This CDR3 comprises 12 residues. CDR3 amino acids: CASSPMVGGYTF. The CDR3 region has the DNA TGTGCCAGCAGTCCCATGGTGGGAGGCTACACCTTC.

This chain links TRBV16 with TRBJ1-1, with a tentative D call TRBD1 (6 bases). Germline CDR1 reads KGHSY; CDR2 reads FQNENV. V shed 0 bases and J shed 4 bases, with 15 bases lying between them. The CDR3 runs 16 residues. The CDR3 nucleotides read TGTGCCAGCAGCCAATCGGCAGGGGAATTGGGCACTGAAGCTTTCTTT. It specifies CASSQSAGELGTEAFF.

The gene calls are TRBV19 and TRBJ2-4; no reliable D call. The CDR3 has 14 residues. Trimming left V 7 bases short and J 1 base short, with 11 bases between. Germline V gives CDR1 LNHDA, CDR2 SQIVND (reference sequence). The CDR3, as DNA: TGTGCCAGTACGTGGTGGGGTGCCAAAAACATTCAGTACTTC. This encodes CASTWWGAKNIQYF.

The V call is TRBV5-6, the J call TRBJ1-1; D gene unclear. The length of the CDR3 is 15 residues. V was shortened by 1 base and J by 0 bases, with 10 bases between the two germline ends. The V gene's germline CDR1 is SGHDT and CDR2 YYEEEE. DNA of the CDR3: TGTGCCAGCAGCTTGCTAGGGAAGGTGAACACTGAAGCTTTCTTT. Translated, it gives CASSLLGKVNTEAFF. Filled out from reference TRBV5-6 and TRBJ1-1, the complete variable domain reads DAGVTQSPTHLIKTRGQQVTLRCSPKSGHDTVSWYQQALGQGPQFIFQYYEEEERQRGNFPDRFSGHQFPNYSSELNVNALLLGDSALYLCASSLLGKVNTEAFFGQGTRLTVV.

V gene TRBV2 combines with J gene TRBJ1-1, with D possibly being TRBD1 (5 bases). From germline, CDR1 is SNHLY and CDR2 FYNNEI. This CDR3 comprises 13 residues. The V gene lost 5 bases and the J gene lost 3 bases, with 10 bases spanning the gap. The CDR3 protein is CASSKGGDTEAFF. CDR3 in DNA: TGTGCCAGCAGTAAGGGAGGGGACACTGAAGCTTTCTTT.

The genes are TRBV7-9 and TRBJ1-3; 8 bases line up with TRBD1. The germline CDR1 and CDR2 sequences are SEHNR and FQNEAQ (reference sequence). The trim removed 5 bases at V and 0 bases at J, leaving 9 bases unmatched. CDR3 size: 17 residues. This CDR3 is CASSAWTGPSSGNTIYF. Written as DNA, the CDR3 is TGTGCCAGCAGCGCATGGACAGGGCCTAGCTCTGGAAACACCATATATTTT. Full variable domain (missing parts from reference TRBV7-9 and TRBJ1-3): DTGVSQNPRHKITKRGQNVTFRCDPISEHNRLYWYRQTLGQGPEFLTYFQNEAQLEKSRLLSDRFSAERPKGSFSTLEIQRTEQGDSAMYLCASSAWTGPSSGNTIYFGEGSWLTVV.

This sequence joins TRBV4-2 and TRBJ2-5; D is perhaps TRBD2 (6 bases). The CDR3 contains 16 residues. V was pared by 1 base and J by 4 bases, with 16 bases between. Germline-derived CDR1 and CDR2 are LGHNA and YNFKEQ. CDR3 region: CASSQGIVTRVETQYF. As DNA, the CDR3 is TGTGCCAGCAGCCAAGGAATCGTGACTAGAGTAGAGACCCAGTACTTC.

This chain connects TRBV7-3 to TRBJ2-5; D unresolved. The CDR3 runs to 14 residues. The V gene lost 2 bases and the J gene lost 2 bases, with 9 bases spanning the gap. Germline CDR1 and CDR2: SGHTA and FQGTGA. CDR3 residues: CASSLDSTQETQYF. The CDR3 nucleotides read TGTGCCAGCAGCTTAGATTCTACTCAAGAGACCCAGTACTTC.

The chain recombines TRBV3-1 (or the pseudogene TRBV3-2) with TRBJ1-3; D gene unclear. Germline V gene sequence: CDR1 LGHDT, CDR2 YNNKEL (reference sequence). The V and J ends lost 1 base and 3 bases respectively, with 13 bases between them. The length of the CDR3 is 16 residues. CDR3 DNA: TGTGCCAGCAGCCAAGGGGGTACGATGGATGGAAACACCATATATTTT. It translates to CASSQGGTMDGNTIYF.

The CDR3 loop is CSSTPDRLHGETQYF. The CDR3 region has the DNA TGCAGCTCAACCCCGGACAGGCTCCATGGGGAGACCCAGTACTTC. The V and J genes are TRBV29-1 and TRBJ2-5, with TRBD1 matching over 7 bases. V lost 8 bases and J lost 5; bases outside the gene matches: 17. The CDR3 runs 15 residues. Germline values: CDR1 SQVTM, CDR2 ANQGSEA.

V and J are TRBV15 and TRBJ1-1; the match to TRBD1 covers 8 bases. V was pared by 1 base and J by 0 bases, with 4 bases of the junction left unmatched. CDR1 LNHNV and CDR2 YYDKDF come from the germline V gene (reference sequence). The CDR3 is made up of 16 amino acids. This chain's CDR3 is CATSRGQGFMNTEAFF. The DNA for the CDR3 is TGTGCCACCAGCAGAGGACAGGGGTTTATGAACACTGAAGCTTTCTTT.

V and J are TRBV3-1 (or the pseudogene TRBV3-2) and TRBJ1-1; unclear D gene. Trimming left V 1 base short and J 0 bases short, with 3 bases between. CDR1 LGHDT and CDR2 YNNKEL come from the germline V gene (reference sequence). The CDR3 is 13 residues long. The CDR3 region is CASSQGLNTEAFF. CDR3 DNA sequence: TGTGCCAGCAGCCAAGGTCTGAACACTGAAGCTTTCTTT.

The V and J genes are TRBV7-2 and TRBJ1-5, with D uncertain. V was shortened by 1 base and J by 1 base, with 11 bases between the two germline ends. CDR3 size: 16 residues. Germline assignment: CDR1 SGHTA and CDR2 FQGNSA. The CDR3: CASSLGAVPSNQPQHF. DNA for the CDR3: TGTGCCAGCAGCTTAGGGGCAGTCCCAAGCAATCAGCCCCAGCATTTT.

V is TRBV7-9 and J is TRBJ1-6; D gene ambiguous. The germline V gene encodes CDR1 SEHNR and CDR2 FQNEAQ (reference sequence). This CDR3 comprises 13 residues. The V gene lost 4 bases and the J gene lost 7 bases, with 8 bases spanning the gap. As DNA, the CDR3 is TGTGCCAGCAGCTATTTCTACAATTCACCCCTCCACTTT. Translation gives CASSYFYNSPLHF.

This chain connects TRBV20-1 to TRBJ2-1; 8 positions match TRBD1. The CDR3 runs to 14 residues. V lost 3 bases to trimming and J lost 4 bases; unmatched junction nucleotides: 5. Germline values: CDR1 DFQATT, CDR2 SNEGSKA (reference sequence). The CDR3 DNA is TGCAGTGCTAGTACCCGGACAGGGTACAATGAGCAGTTCTTC. Its protein is CSASTRTGYNEQFF.